These 23 T cell receptor beta chains were sequenced from one sample in a study of blood T cell repertoires in COVID-19. Clones were read by immunoSEQ multiplex PCR, and TCRdb kept only the in-frame ones, dropping some. The table shows roughly 150,000 clones, with 85% to 90% occurring only once. What was sequenced was peripheral blood. The receptors shown here come from a man aged 80 or over with acute or convalescent COVID-19.

V is TRBV4-1 and J is TRBJ2-1, with D hard to call. CDR3 size: 14 residues. From germline, CDR1 is MGHRA and CDR2 YSYEKL. V lost 6 bases and J lost 0, with 9 bases in between. CDR3 sequence: CASSEAGSYNEQFF. Here the CDR3 DNA reads TGCGCCAGCAGTGAGGCCGGCTCCTACAATGAGCAGTTCTTC.

CDR3 region: CASHYSAANEKLFF. CDR3 nucleotides: TGTGCCAGCCACTACTCCGCAGCTAATGAAAAACTGTTTTTT. V is TRBV7-9 and J is TRBJ1-4; no firm D call. The ends were cut back, 8 bases at V and 3 bases at J, with 13 bases in the middle. Germline V gives CDR1 SEHNR, CDR2 FQNEAQ (reference sequence). This CDR3 comprises 14 residues.

This chain links TRBV3-1 (or the pseudogene TRBV3-2) with TRBJ2-7; D not certain. Deletions cut 5 bases from V and 7 bases from J, with 15 bases between. The germline CDR1 and CDR2 sequences are LGHDT and YNNKEL (reference sequence). The CDR3 is 13 amino acids. The CDR3: CASSGRVPSEQYF. Written as DNA, the CDR3 is TGTGCCAGCAGCGGCCGGGTCCCATCAGAGCAGTACTTC.

This rearrangement joins TRBV2 to TRBJ2-5, with 8 bases lining up with TRBD1. The CDR3 runs to 15 residues. After removal of 10 bases from V and 2 bases from J, the junction contained 12 bases not matched to a gene. CDR1 is SNHLY, CDR2 FYNNEI, per germline. DNA of the CDR3: TGTGCCACCAAATCCCAGGGGGCCCCACAAGAGACCCAGTACTTC. The encoded protein is CATKSQGAPQETQYF.

The genes are TRBV6-1 and TRBJ1-3; TRBD1 agrees at 7 bases. V shed 4 bases, J shed 4 bases, and the junction held 13 bases outside the gene matches. In germline, CDR1 is MNHNS, CDR2 SASEGT. The CDR3 is 17 residues long. CDR3 in amino acids: CASSVERGLPAGNTIYF. As DNA, the CDR3 is TGTGCCAGCAGTGTAGAAAGGGGGCTACCAGCGGGAAACACCATATATTTT.

The chain couples TRBV3-1 (or the pseudogene TRBV3-2) to TRBJ1-6, with D possibly being TRBD1 (6 bases). The CDR3 has 16 amino acids. Looked up from germline, CDR1 is LGHDT and CDR2 is YNNKEL (reference sequence). Trimming removed 4 bases at V and 7 bases at J, with 17 bases between. The CDR3 region is CASSPSTGPGNSPLHF. The CDR3 DNA follows: TGTGCCAGCAGCCCGAGCACAGGGCCGGGGAATTCACCCCTCCACTTT.

The gene calls are TRBV5-1 and TRBJ2-3, with TRBD2 as a possible D gene (6 bases). V lost 2 bases, J lost 4 bases, and 14 bases lay in between. Germline-derived CDR1 and CDR2 are SGHRS and YFSETQ. This CDR3 has 15 residues. The CDR3 DNA reads as TGCGCCAGCAGCTTCGACGGTCGGGACTCAGATACGCAGTATTTT. This gives the protein CASSFDGRDSDTQYF.

The V and J genes are TRBV7-2 and TRBJ1-2, with no clear D. CDR3 size: 12 residues. From germline, CDR1 is SGHTA and CDR2 FQGNSA. V was pared by 3 bases and J by 4 bases, with 6 bases between. In DNA form, the CDR3 reads TGTGCCAGCAGCTTGGGCCTCTATGGCTACACCTTC. As protein: CASSLGLYGYTF. Filled out from reference TRBV7-2 and TRBJ1-2, the complete variable domain reads GAGVSQSPSNKVTEKGKDVELRCDPISGHTALYWYRQSLGQGLEFLIYFQGNSAPDKSGLPSDRFSAERTGGSVSTLTIQRTQQEDSAVYLCASSLGLYGYTFGSGTRLTVV.

In DNA form, the CDR3 reads TGTGCCAGCAGCGTCGGGGGTAGAACCGGGGAGCTGTTTTTT. Amino acids: CASSVGGRTGELFF. The J gene is TRBJ2-2, the V gene TRBV2; possibly TRBD2 for D (6 bases). V lost 6 bases and J lost 5, with 13 bases in between. Germline-derived CDR1 and CDR2 are SNHLY and FYNNEI. This CDR3 is 14 amino acids long.

This chain joins TRBV5-1 and TRBJ1-6; 8 bases are a match to TRBD1. The germline V gene encodes CDR1 SGHRS and CDR2 YFSETQ. The V and J ends lost 4 bases and 7 bases, in that order; junction bases with no gene match: 7. This CDR3 is built from 15 residues. CDR3 sequence reads: CASSIQGAPNSPLHF. The CDR3 coding sequence is TGCGCCAGCAGCATCCAGGGGGCGCCGAATTCACCCCTCCACTTT.

The chain employs TRBV11-2 and TRBJ2-1; 11 bases align to TRBD2. Trimming removed 3 bases from V and 8 bases from J; junction bases left unmatched: 15. This CDR3 contains 18 residues. The germline V gene has CDR1 SGHAT and CDR2 FQNNGV. CDR3 region: CASSLGVLAGGHRDEQFF. The CDR3 DNA sequence: TGTGCCAGCAGCTTGGGGGTCCTAGCGGGGGGACATAGGGATGAGCAGTTCTTC.

CDR3 bases: TGCGCCAGCAGCTTCCAAAGGGGTCAGCCCCAGCATTTT. Encoded protein: CASSFQRGQPQHF. This sequence joins TRBV5-1 and TRBJ1-5; D possibly corresponds to TRBD1 (5 bases). Germline V gene data show CDR1 as SGHRS and CDR2 as YFSETQ. This CDR3 comprises 13 residues. The germline V and J ends were trimmed by 2 bases and 6 bases, with 9 bases remaining between them. Full variable domain (outside the CDR3, taken from reference TRBV5-1 and TRBJ1-5): KAGVTQTPRYLIKTRGQQVTLSCSPISGHRSVSWYQQTPGQGLQFLFEYFSETQRNKGNFPGRFSGRQFSNSRSEMNVSTLELGDSALYLCASSFQRGQPQHFGDGTRLSIL.

The chain links TRBV18 to TRBJ1-1, with D hard to call. There are 12 residues in the CDR3. Germline V gene lookup returns CDR1 KGHSH and CDR2 LQKENI. The ends were cut back, 5 bases at V and 7 bases at J, with 11 bases in the middle. CDR3 region: CASSSDSNEAFF. Written as DNA, the CDR3 is TGTGCCAGCTCAAGCGATAGTAATGAAGCTTTCTTT.

The chain employs TRBV5-1 and TRBJ1-2; TRBD1 is a possible D gene (5 bases). Germline V gene sequence: CDR1 SGHRS, CDR2 YFSETQ. There are 16 residues in the CDR3. Deletions cut 4 bases from V and 0 bases from J, with 16 bases between. Here the CDR3 DNA reads TGCGCCAGCAGCGCTGGGGGGAACCGAGCTAACTATGGCTACACCTTC. It yields the protein CASSAGGNRANYGYTF.

V is TRBV27 and J is TRBJ1-5, with D perhaps matching TRBD1 (6 bases). The CDR3 has 15 residues. The germline V and J ends were trimmed by 5 bases and 0 bases, with 11 bases remaining between them. Per germline, CDR1 MNHEY and CDR2 SMNVEV (reference sequence). The CDR3, as DNA: TGTGCCAGCAGTCTACAGGGCCATAGCAATCAGCCCCAGCATTTT. It specifies CASSLQGHSNQPQHF.

The chain uses TRBV20-1 and TRBJ2-1; the match to TRBD2 covers 9 bases. The V gene's germline CDR1 is DFQATT and CDR2 SNEGSKA (reference sequence). The V segment lost 3 bases and the J segment 0 bases; nucleotides outside the gene matches: 9. The CDR3 runs 17 residues. The CDR3 DNA sequence: TGCAGTGCTAGTGCAAAGGGACTAGCCGACTCCTACAATGAGCAGTTCTTC. Translating gives CSASAKGLADSYNEQFF.

V and J are TRBV6-5 and TRBJ2-2, with 8 nucleotides matching TRBD2. The CDR3 sequence is 14 residues long. Losses at the gene ends were 7 bases for V and 2 bases for J; bases not matched to a gene: 3. Germline V CDR1 and CDR2: MNHEY, SVGAGI. The DNA for the CDR3 is TGTGCCAGCAAGGCGGGGGGAAACACCGGGGAGCTGTTTTTT. Its translation is CASKAGGNTGELFF.

Here the CDR3 DNA reads TGTGCCAGCAGCCAAGGGACAGGGAAAAAACTGTTTTTT. It translates to CASSQGTGKKLFF. The chain joins TRBV3-1 (or the pseudogene TRBV3-2) to TRBJ1-4; TRBD1 matches 8 bases. The CDR3 loop spans 13 amino acids. The V gene's germline CDR1 is LGHDT and CDR2 YNNKEL (reference sequence). V trimming: 1 base; J trimming: 9 bases; junction bases outside the gene matches: 1.

V gene TRBV28 combines with J gene TRBJ1-5, with no clear D. This CDR3 contains 14 residues. CDR1 is MDHEN, CDR2 SYDVKM, per germline. Trimming removed 6 bases at V and 0 bases at J, with 9 bases between. This CDR3 is CASRAAYSNQPQHF. Here the CDR3 DNA reads TGTGCCAGCAGGGCGGCTTATAGCAATCAGCCCCAGCATTTT.

The chain uses TRBV4-1 and TRBJ2-5; D is perhaps TRBD1 (6 bases). This CDR3 spans 15 amino acids. Germline V gene data show CDR1 as MGHRA and CDR2 as YSYEKL. V lost 0 bases and J lost 3, with 11 bases in between. The CDR3 DNA reads TGCGCCAGCAGCCAAGACCCGACAGGAAAAGAGACCCAGTACTTC. Its protein product is CASSQDPTGKETQYF.

This chain joins TRBV6-5 and TRBJ1-1; D unclear. The germline gives CDR1 MNHEY, CDR2 SVGAGI. The CDR3 totals 14 residues. V was clipped by 2 bases and J by 0 bases, with 7 bases between them. The CDR3 loop is CASSYELVNTEAFF. CDR3 DNA: TGTGCCAGCAGTTACGAGTTAGTGAACACTGAAGCTTTCTTT.

The rearrangement links TRBV19 to TRBJ2-7; 13 nucleotides align to TRBD2. CDR1 LNHDA and CDR2 SQIVND come from the germline V gene (reference sequence). V trimming: 9 bases; J trimming: 3 bases; junction bases outside the gene matches: 8. The CDR3 has 15 residues. The CDR3 DNA reads as TGTGCCAGCGCCCCGGGACTAGCGGGACACTACGAGCAGTACTTC. This translates into CASAPGLAGHYEQYF.

This rearrangement joins TRBV6-5 to TRBJ1-1; TRBD1 agrees at 7 bases. The CDR3 consists of 14 residues. The trim removed 7 bases at V and 7 bases at J, leaving 12 bases unmatched. Germline CDR1 MNHEY, CDR2 SVGAGI. CDR3 in DNA: TGTGCCAGCACCCTTCACAGGGGCGAGGGTGAAGCTTTCTTT. It yields the protein CASTLHRGEGEAFF.